This T cell receptor (beta chain) was profiled in a study of blood T cells in healthy people across ages. This CDR3 is built from 16 residues. V lost 4 bases and J lost 1, with 14 bases in between. The germline V gene has CDR1 MNHNS and CDR2 SASEGT. Alongside a J-beta primer mix, a sample-barcoded 5' primer served in a second PCR lasting about 7 to 11 cycles. TCRdb re-derived calls from the 5' RACE reads in MiXCR, one entry per CDR3 protein. The sample has 600,000 to 800,000 distinct CDR3 sequences, roughly half seen once. This sequence was found in a woman aged 80 or older in good health. The V call is TRBV6-1, the J call TRBJ1-5; no clear D. Material for sequencing was blood. The CDR3 DNA reads TGTGCCAGCAGTGCAATGTGGGGTTTGAGCAATCAGCCCCAGCATTTT. It yields the protein CASSAMWGLSNQPQHF.